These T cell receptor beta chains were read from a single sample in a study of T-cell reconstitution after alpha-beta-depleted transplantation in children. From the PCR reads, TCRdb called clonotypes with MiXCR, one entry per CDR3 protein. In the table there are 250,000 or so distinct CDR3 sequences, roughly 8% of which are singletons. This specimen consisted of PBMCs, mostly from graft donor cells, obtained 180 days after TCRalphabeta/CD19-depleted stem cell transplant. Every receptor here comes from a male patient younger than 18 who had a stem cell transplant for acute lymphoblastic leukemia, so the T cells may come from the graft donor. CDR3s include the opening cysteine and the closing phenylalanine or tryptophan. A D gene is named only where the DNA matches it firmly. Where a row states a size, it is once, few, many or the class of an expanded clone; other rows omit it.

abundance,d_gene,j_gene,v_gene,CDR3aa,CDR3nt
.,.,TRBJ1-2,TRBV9,CASSVGGGGWNGYTF,TGTGCCAGCAGCGTAGGTGGGGGCGGATGGAATGGCTACACCTTC
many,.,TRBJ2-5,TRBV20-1,CSAFGFQETQYF,TGCAGTGCCTTCGGGTTCCAAGAGACCCAGTACTTC
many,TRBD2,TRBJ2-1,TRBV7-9,CASSPGGRAGYNEQFF,TGTGCCAGCAGCCCCGGAGGGAGGGCGGGGTACAATGAGCAGTTCTTC
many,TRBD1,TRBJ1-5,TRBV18,CASSQDRDQPQHF,TGTGCCAGCTCACAGGACAGGGATCAGCCCCAGCATTTT
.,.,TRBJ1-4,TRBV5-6,CASSHLAGGDEKLFF,TGTGCCAGCAGCCACCTCGCTGGGGGGGATGAAAAACTGTTTTTT
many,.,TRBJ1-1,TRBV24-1,CATRQGDEAFF,TGTGCCACCAGGCAAGGGGATGAAGCTTTCTTT
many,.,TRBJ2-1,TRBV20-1,CSARDPDSTLENEQFF,TGCAGTGCTAGAGATCCGGACTCCACCTTGGAGAATGAGCAGTTCTTC
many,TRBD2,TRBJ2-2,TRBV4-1,CASSSPVGLARNTGELFF,TGCGCCAGCAGCTCTCCCGTAGGACTAGCCCGTAACACCGGGGAGCTGTTTTTT
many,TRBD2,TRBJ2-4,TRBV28,CASSLWGGMAKNIQYF,TGTGCCAGCAGTTTATGGGGGGGGATGGCCAAAAACATTCAGTACTTC
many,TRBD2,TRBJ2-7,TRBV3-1,CASSQGGLAYYEQYF,TGTGCCAGCAGCCAAGGGGGACTAGCTTACTACGAGCAGTACTTC
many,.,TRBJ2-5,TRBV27,CASSLVKAGETQYF,TGTGCCAGCAGTTTAGTGAAAGCCGGAGAGACCCAGTACTTC
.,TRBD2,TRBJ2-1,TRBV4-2,CASSHEGTSLYNEQFF,TGTGCCAGCAGCCATGAGGGGACTAGCTTATATAATGAGCAGTTCTTC
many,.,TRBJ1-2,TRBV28,CASSLGGQDYGYTF,TGTGCCAGCAGTTTGGGGGGGCAGGACTATGGCTACACCTTC
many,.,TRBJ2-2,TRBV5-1,CASRANTGELFF,TGCGCCAGCCGCGCGAACACCGGGGAGCTGTTTTTT
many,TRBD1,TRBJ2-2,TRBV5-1,CASSLLETGGHGELFF,TGCGCCAGCAGCTTGCTGGAGACAGGGGGTCACGGGGAGCTGTTTTTT
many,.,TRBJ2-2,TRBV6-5,CASSYRGVWTGELFF,TGTGCCAGCAGTTACCGAGGTGTCTGGACCGGGGAGCTGTTTTTT
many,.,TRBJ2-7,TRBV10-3,CAISEWVSSDEQYF,TGTGCCATCAGTGAGTGGGTCTCCAGCGACGAGCAGTACTTC
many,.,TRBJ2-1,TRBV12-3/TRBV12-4,CASSLRVLSTVNEQFF,TGTGCCAGCAGTTTACGGGTCCTTTCTACGGTCAATGAGCAGTTCTTC
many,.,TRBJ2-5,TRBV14,CASSQDRNKGTQYF,TGTGCCAGCAGCCAAGATAGAAACAAAGGGACCCAGTACTTC
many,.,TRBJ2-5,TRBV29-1,CSVTGSIETQYF,TGCAGCGTCACAGGCAGTATAGAGACCCAGTACTTC
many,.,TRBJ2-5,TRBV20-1,CSARAPGPPGKTQYF,TGCAGTGCTAGAGCTCCGGGACCGCCGGGGAAGACCCAGTACTTC
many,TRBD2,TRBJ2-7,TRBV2,CASMGGTGTSSYEQYF,TGTGCCAGCATGGGAGGTACAGGGACTAGCTCCTACGAGCAGTACTTC
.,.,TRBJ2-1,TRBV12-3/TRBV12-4,CASTRGFLYNEQFF,TGTGCCAGCACCCGGGGGTTCCTCTACAATGAGCAGTTCTTC
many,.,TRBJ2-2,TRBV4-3,CASSHGTQPGELFF,TGCGCCAGCAGCCATGGGACTCAGCCCGGGGAGCTGTTTTTT
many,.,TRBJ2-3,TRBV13,CASREGSTQYF,TGTGCCAGCAGGGAAGGTTCCACGCAGTATTTT
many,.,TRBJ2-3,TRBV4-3,CASSQGGGTAVADTQYF,TGCGCCAGCAGCCAAGGGGGCGGTACGGCAGTTGCGGATACGCAGTATTTT
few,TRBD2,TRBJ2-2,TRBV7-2,CASSFRLAGGRGELFF,TGTGCCAGCAGCTTCCGACTAGCGGGGGGGCGGGGGGAGCTGTTTTTT
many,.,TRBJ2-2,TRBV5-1,CASSYHEGGELFF,TGCGCCAGCAGCTACCATGAGGGAGGGGAGCTGTTTTTT
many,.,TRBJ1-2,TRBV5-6,CASSFRTGYTF,TGTGCCAGCAGCTTTCGGACGGGCTACACCTTC
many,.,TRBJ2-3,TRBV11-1,CASSLLANTDTQYF,TGTGCCAGCAGCTTATTAGCGAATACAGATACGCAGTATTTT
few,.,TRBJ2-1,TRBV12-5,CASGLGGSSSYNEQFF,TGTGCTAGTGGTTTGGGGGGGTCGAGCTCCTACAATGAGCAGTTCTTC
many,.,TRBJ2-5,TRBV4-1,CASSQAVGPREETQYF,TGCGCCAGCAGCCAAGCTGTGGGACCGCGGGAAGAGACCCAGTACTTC
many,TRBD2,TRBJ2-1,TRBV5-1,CASSFSGGVHEQFF,TGCGCCAGCAGCTTTAGCGGGGGGGTCCATGAGCAGTTCTTC
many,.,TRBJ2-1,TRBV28,CASSLGPPLAYSGHEQFF,TGTGCCAGCAGTTTAGGCCCCCCTCTAGCCTATAGCGGCCATGAGCAGTTCTTC
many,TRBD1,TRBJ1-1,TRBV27,CASAIQGAQTEAFF,TGTGCCAGCGCCATACAGGGGGCGCAGACTGAAGCTTTCTTT
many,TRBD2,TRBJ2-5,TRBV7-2,CASSRDRTSGKETQYF,TGTGCCAGCAGCCGAGATCGGACTAGCGGCAAAGAGACCCAGTACTTC
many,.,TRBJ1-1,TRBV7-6,CASSSGGVGTEAFF,TGTGCCAGCAGCTCCGGAGGGGTTGGAACTGAAGCTTTCTTT
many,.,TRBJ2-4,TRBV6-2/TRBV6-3,CASSYFGAGAKNIQYF,TGTGCCAGCAGTTACTTCGGCGCGGGGGCCAAAAACATTCAGTACTTC
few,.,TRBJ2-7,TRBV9,CASSVGAGRLRF,TGTGCCAGCAGCGTAGGGGCGGGGAGACTCCGCTTC
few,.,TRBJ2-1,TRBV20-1,CSAPLRYNEQFF,TGCAGTGCCCCTCTTCGTTACAATGAGCAGTTCTTC
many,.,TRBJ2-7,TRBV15,CATSRDLASAPYEQYF,TGTGCCACCAGCAGAGATCTGGCTAGCGCTCCCTACGAGCAGTACTTC
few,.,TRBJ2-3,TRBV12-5,CASAAGRQDTQYF,TGTGCTAGTGCTGCGGGGCGGCAAGATACGCAGTATTTT
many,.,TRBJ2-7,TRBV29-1,CSVEDPQGFPYEQYF,TGCAGCGTTGAAGACCCCCAGGGTTTTCCCTACGAGCAGTACTTC
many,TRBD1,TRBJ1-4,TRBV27,CASSLSRTGGEKLFF,TGTGCCAGCAGTTTATCGAGGACAGGAGGGGAAAAACTGTTTTTT
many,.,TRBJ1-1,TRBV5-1,CASSHDMGGVNTEAFF,TGCGCCAGCAGCCACGACATGGGAGGGGTGAACACTGAAGCTTTCTTT
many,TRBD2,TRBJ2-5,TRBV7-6,CASSLFGLAGIQETQYF,TGTGCCAGCAGCTTATTCGGACTAGCGGGGATCCAAGAGACCCAGTACTTC